These 6 T cell receptor beta chains came from one sample sequenced in a study of cytomegalovirus exposure and HLA in healthy donors. In the PCR, 60 Vbeta and 13 Jbeta primers were used. Using immunoSEQ multiplex PCR, the repertoire was profiled, and TCRdb retains in-frame clones only, with some absent. In total, the table holds about 160,000 clones. The sequenced sample consisted of PBMCs. Receptors were obtained from a man younger than 45 in good health and CMV-seronegative.

This rearrangement joins TRBV4-2 to TRBJ2-3; 8 nucleotides align to TRBD1. CDR3 length: 18 amino acids. CDR1 LGHNA and CDR2 YNFKEQ come from the germline V gene. With V trimmed by 1 base and J by 0 bases, 9 bases remained unmatched. This CDR3 reads CASSQGWETGESTDTQYF. In DNA form, the CDR3 reads TGTGCCAGCAGCCAAGGATGGGAGACAGGGGAGAGCACAGATACGCAGTATTTT.

The chain uses TRBV9 and TRBJ2-3; perhaps TRBD2 as D (5 bases). CDR1 is SGDLS, CDR2 YYNGEE, per germline. V lost 1 base and J 3 bases, leaving 15 bases between the germline ends. CDR3 size: 16 residues. The DNA of the CDR3 is TGTGCCAGCAGCGTAAATCCACTAGGAAGGACAGATACGCAGTATTTT. It specifies CASSVNPLGRTDTQYF.

This sequence joins TRBV19 and TRBJ2-1, with 11 bases aligning to TRBD2. Germline CDR1 is LNHDA and CDR2 is SQIVND (reference sequence). This CDR3 comprises 13 residues. The CDR3 DNA is TGTGCGGCTGCTAGCGGGAGGAACAATGAGCAGTTCTTC. Translating gives CAAASGRNNEQFF.

The chain combines TRBV9 with TRBJ1-5, with 9 bases identical to TRBD1. V shed 4 bases, J shed 4 bases, and the junction held 6 bases outside the gene matches. This CDR3 has 15 residues. CDR1 is SGDLS and CDR2 is YYNGEE in the germline V gene. Written as DNA, the CDR3 is TGTGCCAGCAGCAAATGGACAGGGGAAAATCAGCCCCAGCATTTT. Translated: CASSKWTGENQPQHF.

The rearrangement links TRBV28 to TRBJ2-1; D ambiguous. In germline, CDR1 is MDHEN, CDR2 SYDVKM. The V end was cut by 6 bases, the J end by 8 bases, with 11 bases between. The CDR3 spans 12 residues. The CDR3 sequence: CASRSSSDEQFF. CDR3 sequence (DNA): TGTGCCAGCAGATCTAGTTCGGATGAGCAGTTCTTC. The whole variable domain, filled in from reference TRBV28 and TRBJ2-1, reads DVKVTQSSRYLVKRTGEKVFLECVQDMDHENMFWYRQDPGLGLRLIYFSYDVKMKEKGDIPEGYSVSREKKERFSLILESASTNQTSMYLCASRSSSDEQFFGPGTRLTVL.

Turning to this clone: This specimen includes other DNA sequences encoding the same CDR3. The CDR3, as DNA: TGTGCCAGCAGCCTACTATTTACAGGGGAGACCACAGATACGCAGTATTTT. This sequence encodes CASSLLFTGETTDTQYF. The V call is TRBV7-9, the J call TRBJ2-3, with 7 bases identical to TRBD1. Germline V lookup: CDR1 SEHNR, CDR2 FQNEAQ (reference sequence). The V segment lost 5 bases and the J segment 2 bases; nucleotides outside the gene matches: 13. The CDR3 has 17 amino acids.